This T cell receptor beta chain was identified during a study of OX40 agonist ivuxolimab in advanced cancers. The method was immunoSEQ multiplex PCR; TCRdb's version includes in-frame clones alone and lacks a portion of them. This table holds more than 80,000 clones, 70% to 90% found once. Comment on this clone: Its cognate antigen is unknown.

The V gene end was trimmed by 5 bases and the J gene end by 3 bases; junction bases not matched to a gene: 4. This CDR3 has 15 amino acids. Germline V gene data show CDR1 as SGHTA and CDR2 as FQGNSA. Study-wide results and limits: Normalized T-cell clonal expansion was also low in some nonresponders.

The rearrangement joins TRBV7-2 to TRBJ1-3; the match to TRBD1 covers 10 bases. The TCR originated in an adult with an advanced solid tumor such as melanoma, head and neck, liver or kidney cancer. This sample comprised CD4+ or CD8+ T cells sorted from blood, obtained in a trial of the OX40 agonist ivuxolimab. CDR3 coding DNA: TGTGCCAGCAGCCTCGACAGGGGGCATGGAAACACCATATATTTT. As protein: CASSLDRGHGNTIYF.